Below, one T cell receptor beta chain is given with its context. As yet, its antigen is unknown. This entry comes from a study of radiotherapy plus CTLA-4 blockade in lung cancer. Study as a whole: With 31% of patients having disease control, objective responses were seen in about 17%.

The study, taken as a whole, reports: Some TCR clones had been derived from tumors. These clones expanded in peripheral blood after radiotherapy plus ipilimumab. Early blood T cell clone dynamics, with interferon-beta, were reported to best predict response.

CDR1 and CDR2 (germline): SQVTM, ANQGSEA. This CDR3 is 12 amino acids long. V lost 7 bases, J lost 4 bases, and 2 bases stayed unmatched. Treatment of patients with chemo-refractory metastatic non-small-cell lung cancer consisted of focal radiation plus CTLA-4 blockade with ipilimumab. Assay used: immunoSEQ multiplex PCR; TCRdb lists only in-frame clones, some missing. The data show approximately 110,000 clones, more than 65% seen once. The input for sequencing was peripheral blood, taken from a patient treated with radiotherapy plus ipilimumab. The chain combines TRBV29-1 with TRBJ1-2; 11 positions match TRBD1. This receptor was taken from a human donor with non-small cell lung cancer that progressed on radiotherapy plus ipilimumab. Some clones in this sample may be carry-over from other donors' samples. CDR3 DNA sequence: TGCAGCGCAGGACAGGGGGCCTATGGCTACACCTTC. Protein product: CSAGQGAYGYTF.